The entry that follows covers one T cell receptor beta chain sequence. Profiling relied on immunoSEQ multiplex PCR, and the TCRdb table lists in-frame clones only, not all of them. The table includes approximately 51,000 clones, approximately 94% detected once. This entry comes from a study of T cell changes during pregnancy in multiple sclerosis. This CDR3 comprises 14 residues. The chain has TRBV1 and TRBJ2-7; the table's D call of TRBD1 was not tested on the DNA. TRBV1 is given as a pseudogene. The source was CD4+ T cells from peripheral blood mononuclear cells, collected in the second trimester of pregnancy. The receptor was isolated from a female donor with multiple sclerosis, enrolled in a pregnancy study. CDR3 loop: CTSSSGTKDYEQYF. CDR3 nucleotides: TGCACCAGCAGCTCCGGGACAAAGGACTACGAGCAGTACTTC.